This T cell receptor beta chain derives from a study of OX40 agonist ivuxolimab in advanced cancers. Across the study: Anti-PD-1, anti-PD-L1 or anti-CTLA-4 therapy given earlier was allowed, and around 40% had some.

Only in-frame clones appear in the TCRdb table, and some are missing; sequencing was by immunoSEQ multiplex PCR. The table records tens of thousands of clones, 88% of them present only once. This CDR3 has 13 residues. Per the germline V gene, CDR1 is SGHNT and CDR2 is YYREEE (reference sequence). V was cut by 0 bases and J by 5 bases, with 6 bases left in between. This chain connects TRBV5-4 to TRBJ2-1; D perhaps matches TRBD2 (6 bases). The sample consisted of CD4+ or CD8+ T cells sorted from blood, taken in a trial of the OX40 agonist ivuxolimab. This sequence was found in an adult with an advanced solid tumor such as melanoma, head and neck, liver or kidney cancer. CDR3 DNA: TGTGCCAGCAGCTTGGAGCGGGACAATGAGCAGTTCTTC. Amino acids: CASSLERDNEQFF.